The 22 T cell receptor beta chains reported below all come from one sample, sequenced in a study of blood T cell repertoires in COVID-19. Generated by immunoSEQ multiplex PCR, the TCRdb table keeps only in-frame clones and is missing some. The table shows approximately 89,000 clones, with more than 75% occurring only once. The sequencing input was peripheral blood. These receptor sequences come from a woman aged 70-85 years with acute or convalescent COVID-19.

This sequence joins TRBV11-3 and TRBJ2-2; TRBD1 matches 8 bases. J lost 0 bases, V lost 3 bases, and 3 bases had no gene match. The CDR3 covers 16 residues. Germline V gives CDR1 SGHNT, CDR2 YENEEA. The CDR3 nucleotides are TGTGCCAGCAGCTTTGGGACAGGCCCGAACACCGGGGAGCTGTTTTTT. Encoded protein: CASSFGTGPNTGELFF. Full variable domain (missing parts from reference TRBV11-3 and TRBJ2-2): EAGVVQSPRYKIIEKKQPVAFWCNPISGHNTLYWYLQNLGQGPELLIRYENEEAVDDSQLPKDRFSAERLKGVDSTLKIQPAELGDSAVYLCASSFGTGPNTGELFFGEGSRLTVL.

The chain is built from TRBV6-1 and TRBJ2-1, with a weak D call TRBD1 (5 bases). Trimming removed 1 base at V and 2 bases at J, with 12 bases between. The CDR3 sequence is 16 residues long. Germline V lookup: CDR1 MNHNS, CDR2 SASEGT. CDR3 coding DNA: TGTGCCAGCAGTGAAGAGAGGACAAATCCCTACAATGAGCAGTTCTTC. It is translated as CASSEERTNPYNEQFF.

The chain carries TRBV5-1 and TRBJ2-3; D perhaps matches TRBD2 (7 bases). The V and J ends lost 0 bases and 2 bases respectively, with 13 bases between them. This CDR3 spans 16 amino acids. Germline CDR1 SGHRS, CDR2 YFSETQ. CDR3 in DNA: TGCGCCAGCAGCTTGGCCCTAGGGGGGGTCACAGATACGCAGTATTTT. It specifies CASSLALGGVTDTQYF.

This clone was recorded once. The chain joins TRBV5-4 to TRBJ2-1; TRBD2 agrees at 8 bases. In germline, CDR1 is SGHNT, CDR2 YYREEE (reference sequence). J was trimmed by 0 bases and V by 0 bases; bases with no gene match: 5. The CDR3 spans 17 residues. The DNA of the CDR3 is TGTGCCAGCAGCTTGGCCGGGGGGGCGGGCTCCTACAATGAGCAGTTCTTC. Translated: CASSLAGGAGSYNEQFF.

This clone was detected a few times. The genes are TRBV21-1 and TRBJ2-2; the listed D gene, TRBD1, was not tested against the DNA. TRBV21-1 is a recognized pseudogene. The CDR3 length is 17 residues. CDR3: CASSKDWEQGDTGELFF. The DNA for the CDR3 is TGTGCCAGCAGCAAAGATTGGGAACAGGGTGACACCGGGGAGCTGTTTTTT.

The chain uses TRBV2 and TRBJ2-7, with 7 bases that match TRBD1. From germline, CDR1 is SNHLY and CDR2 FYNNEI. The CDR3 has 14 residues. V lost 8 bases, J lost 3 bases, and 10 bases stayed unmatched. The CDR3 bases are TGTGCCAGCCAAGACAGGGAAGAGTTCTACGAGCAGTACGTC. It specifies CASQDREEFYEQYV.

The chain uses TRBV18 and TRBJ1-1, with D possibly being TRBD1 (6 bases). The germline CDR1 and CDR2 sequences are KGHSH and LQKENI. The CDR3 contains 14 residues. V lost 6 bases and J lost 1, with 12 bases in between. The CDR3 sequence is CASSPKTGNTEAFF. As DNA, the CDR3 is TGTGCCAGCTCTCCGAAGACAGGGAACACTGAAGCTTTCTTT.

V and J are TRBV28 and TRBJ2-3, with D possibly matching TRBD1 (6 bases). Germline CDR1 is MDHEN and CDR2 is SYDVKM. The CDR3 runs 13 residues. V lost 6 bases to trimming and J lost 1 base, with 8 bases between them. The CDR3 DNA is TGTGCCAGCAGGGGACACGGCACAGATACGCAGTATTTT. The encoded protein is CASRGHGTDTQYF.

J is TRBJ2-7 and V is TRBV13; D possibly corresponds to TRBD1 (5 bases). The CDR3 totals 13 residues. The germline V and J ends were trimmed by 5 bases and 6 bases, with 14 bases remaining between them. Looked up from germline, CDR1 is PRHDT and CDR2 is FYEKMQ (reference sequence). CDR3 DNA: TGTGCCAGCAGCCCGGTGGGCCAGGGCGAGCAGTACGTC. Translated: CASSPVGQGEQYV.

The chain uses TRBV28 and TRBJ1-3; D is possibly TRBD1 (5 bases). Looked up from germline, CDR1 is MDHEN and CDR2 is SYDVKM. The ends were cut back, 7 bases at V and 0 bases at J, with 13 bases in the middle. The CDR3 sequence is 15 residues long. The CDR3 region is CASNQPGVSGNTIYF. DNA of the CDR3: TGTGCCAGCAATCAACCGGGGGTCTCTGGAAACACCATATATTTT.

This chain joins TRBV7-2 and TRBJ1-1; D gene ambiguous. CDR1 is SGHTA, CDR2 FQGNSA, per germline. Trimming shortened V by 1 base and J by 7 bases, and 13 bases separated the two germline ends. The CDR3 loop spans 14 amino acids. The CDR3 here is CASSLDPPGSEAFF. In DNA, the CDR3 is TGTGCCAGCAGCTTAGACCCACCCGGGAGTGAAGCTTTCTTT.

The chain employs TRBV5-1 and TRBJ2-2; 7 nucleotides agree with TRBD2. There are 16 residues in the CDR3. The V segment lost 4 bases and the J segment 6 bases; nucleotides outside the gene matches: 12. Per germline, CDR1 SGHRS and CDR2 YFSETQ. The CDR3: CASSPERGGVPGELFF. The CDR3 DNA sequence: TGCGCCAGCAGCCCTGAGCGGGGCGGTGTGCCCGGGGAGCTGTTTTTT.

V and J are TRBV23-1 and TRBJ1-5; perhaps TRBD1 as D (5 bases). TRBV23-1 has ORF status, its function being uncertain. The CDR3 spans 15 residues. The germline V and J ends were trimmed by 0 bases and 6 bases, with 12 bases remaining between them. DNA for the CDR3: TGCGCCAGCAGTCAATCCTCGGCAGGGCCTCAGCCCCAGCATTTT. Its translation: CASSQSSAGPQPQHF.

V is TRBV16 and J is TRBJ2-3; possible D gene TRBD1, 6 bases. Germline assignment: CDR1 KGHSY and CDR2 FQNENV. The CDR3 sequence is 16 residues long. V was clipped by 4 bases and J by 2 bases, with 16 bases between them. CDR3 in amino acids: CASSPRFRGATDTQYF. DNA for the CDR3: TGTGCCAGCAGCCCAAGGTTCAGGGGAGCCACAGATACGCAGTATTTT.

The V and J genes are TRBV7-9 and TRBJ1-4, with 8 bases aligning to TRBD1. The CDR3 has 16 amino acids. Germline values: CDR1 SEHNR, CDR2 FQNEAQ (reference sequence). Germline trimming cut 1 base from V and 0 bases from J; bases unmatched to any gene: 1. The CDR3 region has the DNA TGTGCCAGCAGCTTAGGGACAGGGACAACTAATGAAAAACTGTTTTTT. Translated, it gives CASSLGTGTTNEKLFF. The full variable domain, in which reference TRBV7-9 and TRBJ1-4 provide the parts outside the CDR3, is DTGVSQNPRHKITKRGQNVTFRCDPISEHNRLYWYRQTLGQGPEFLTYFQNEAQLEKSRLLSDRFSAERPKGSFSTLEIQRTEQGDSAMYLCASSLGTGTTNEKLFFGSGTQLSVL.

V is TRBV7-9 and J is TRBJ2-7; D is undetermined. CDR1 and CDR2 (germline): SEHNR, FQNEAQ (reference sequence). V was pared by 4 bases and J by 0 bases, with 4 bases between. The CDR3 has 12 residues. The CDR3 here is CASSSISYEQYV. As DNA, the CDR3 is TGTGCCAGCAGCTCAATCTCCTACGAGCAGTACGTC.

The chain is built from TRBV3-1 (or the pseudogene TRBV3-2) and TRBJ1-1; D possibly corresponds to TRBD1 (6 bases). The CDR3 has 17 amino acids. Germline V gene lookup returns CDR1 LGHDT and CDR2 YNNKEL (reference sequence). V lost 1 base and J 0 bases, leaving 15 bases between the germline ends. CDR3 sequence: CASSQVWGPGVNTEAFF. In DNA, the CDR3 is TGTGCCAGCAGCCAAGTCTGGGGGCCTGGGGTGAACACTGAAGCTTTCTTT.

The V gene is TRBV4-1, the J gene TRBJ2-7, with 7 bases aligning to TRBD1. This CDR3 contains 13 residues. V lost 3 bases to trimming and J lost 7 bases; unmatched junction nucleotides: 6. The V gene's germline CDR1 is MGHRA and CDR2 YSYEKL. The CDR3 spells CASSHKQGWEQYV. The CDR3 nucleotides read TGCGCCAGCAGCCACAAACAGGGGTGGGAGCAGTACGTC.

This clone has just one count. The chain links TRBV27 to TRBJ2-2; D possibly corresponds to TRBD1 (5 bases). CDR3 size: 16 residues. V lost 6 bases and J 4 bases, leaving 18 bases between the germline ends. The germline V gene has CDR1 MNHEY and CDR2 SMNVEV (reference sequence). The CDR3 loop is CASRGRWGAVTGELFF. CDR3 coding DNA: TGTGCCAGCAGGGGGCGGTGGGGTGCGGTCACCGGGGAGCTGTTTTTT.

V is TRBV7-8 and J is TRBJ2-1; perhaps TRBD2 as D (5 bases). Trimming shortened V by 5 bases and J by 8 bases, and 10 bases separated the two germline ends. The CDR3 consists of 12 residues. Germline loops: CDR1 SGHVS, CDR2 FQNEAQ. The CDR3 region is CASSPLAYEQFF. CDR3 coding DNA: TGTGCCAGCAGCCCCCTAGCCTATGAGCAGTTCTTC. The complete variable domain, with remaining parts taken from reference TRBV7-8 and TRBJ2-1, reads GAGVSQSPRYKVAKRGQDVALRCDPISGHVSLFWYQQALGQGPEFLTYFQNEAQLDKSGLPSDRFFAERPEGSVSTLKIQRTQQEDSAVYLCASSPLAYEQFFGPGTRLTVL.

The rearrangement joins TRBV7-2 to TRBJ2-1, with a tentative D call TRBD2 (5 bases). The V gene's germline CDR1 is SGHTA and CDR2 FQGNSA. The CDR3 covers 14 residues. V lost 5 bases and J 5 bases, leaving 13 bases between the germline ends. The CDR3: CASSPQLGNNEQFF. CDR3 coding DNA: TGTGCCAGCAGCCCCCAACTAGGGAACAATGAGCAGTTCTTC.

This chain joins TRBV5-6 and TRBJ1-3; D may be TRBD1 (5 bases). V dropped 4 bases and J dropped 2 bases, with 19 bases sitting between them. The CDR3 is 17 amino acids. CDR1 is SGHDT and CDR2 is YYEEEE in the germline V gene. CDR3 sequence reads: CASSLWGAGPAGNTIYF. CDR3 nucleotides: TGTGCCAGCAGCCTTTGGGGCGCAGGCCCCGCTGGAAACACCATATATTTT.